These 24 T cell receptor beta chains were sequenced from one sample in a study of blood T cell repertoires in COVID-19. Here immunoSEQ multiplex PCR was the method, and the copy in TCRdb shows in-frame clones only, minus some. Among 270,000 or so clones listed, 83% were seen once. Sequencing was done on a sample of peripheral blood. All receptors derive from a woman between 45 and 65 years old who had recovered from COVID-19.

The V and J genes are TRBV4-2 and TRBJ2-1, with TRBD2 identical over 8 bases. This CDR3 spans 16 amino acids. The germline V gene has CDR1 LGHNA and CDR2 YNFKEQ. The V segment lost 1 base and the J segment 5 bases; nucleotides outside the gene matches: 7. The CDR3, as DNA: TGTGCCAGCAGCCAAGGGAGCGGGAGAGGGGACAATGAGCAGTTCTTC. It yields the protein CASSQGSGRGDNEQFF.

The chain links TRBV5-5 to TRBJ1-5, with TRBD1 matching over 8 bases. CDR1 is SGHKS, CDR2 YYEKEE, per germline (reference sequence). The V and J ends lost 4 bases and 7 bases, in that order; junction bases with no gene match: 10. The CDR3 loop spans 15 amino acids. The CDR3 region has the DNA TGTGCCAGCAGCGGAGGACAGGGCCGTGTGCAGCCCCAGCATTTT. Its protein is CASSGGQGRVQPQHF. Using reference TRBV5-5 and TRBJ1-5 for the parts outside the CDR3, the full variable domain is DAGVTQSPTHLIKTRGQQVTLRCSPISGHKSVSWYQQVLGQGPQFIFQYYEKEERGRGNFPDRFSARQFPNYSSELNVNALLLGDSALYLCASSGGQGRVQPQHFGDGTRLSIL.

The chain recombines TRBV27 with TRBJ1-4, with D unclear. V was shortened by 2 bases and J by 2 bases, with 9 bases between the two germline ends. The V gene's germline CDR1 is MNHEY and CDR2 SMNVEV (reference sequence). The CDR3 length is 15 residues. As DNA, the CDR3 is TGTGCCAGCAGTTTAAGTTGGGAGACTAATGAAAAACTGTTTTTT. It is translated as CASSLSWETNEKLFF. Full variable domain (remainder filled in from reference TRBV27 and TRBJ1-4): EAQVTQNPRYLITVTGKKLTVTCSQNMNHEYMSWYRQDPGLGLRQIYYSMNVEVTDKGDVPEGYKVSRKEKRNFPLILESPSPNQTSLYFCASSLSWETNEKLFFGSGTQLSVL.

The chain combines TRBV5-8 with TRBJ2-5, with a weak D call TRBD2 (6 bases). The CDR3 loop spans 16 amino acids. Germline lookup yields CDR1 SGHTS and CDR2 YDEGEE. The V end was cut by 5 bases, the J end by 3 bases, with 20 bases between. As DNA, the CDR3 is TGTGCCAGCAGGGAGGGTAAGGGATCTGTGGAAGAGACCCAGTACTTC. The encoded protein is CASREGKGSVEETQYF. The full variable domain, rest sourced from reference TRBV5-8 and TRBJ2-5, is EAGVTQSPTHLIKTRGQQATLRCSPISGHTSVYWYQQALGLGLQFLLWYDEGEERNRGNFPPRFSGRQFPNYSSELNVNALELEDSALYLCASREGKGSVEETQYFGPGTRLLVL.

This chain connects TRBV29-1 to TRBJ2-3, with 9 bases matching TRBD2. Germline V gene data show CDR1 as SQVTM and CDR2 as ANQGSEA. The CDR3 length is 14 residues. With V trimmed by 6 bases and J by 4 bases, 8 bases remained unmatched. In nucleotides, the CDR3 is TGCAGCGTCGTGGGGAGCGGGAGGCCAGATACGCAGTATTTT. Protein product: CSVVGSGRPDTQYF.

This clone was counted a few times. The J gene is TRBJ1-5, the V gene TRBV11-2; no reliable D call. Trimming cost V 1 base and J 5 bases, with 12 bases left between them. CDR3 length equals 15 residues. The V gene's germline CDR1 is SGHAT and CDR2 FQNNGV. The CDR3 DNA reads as TGTGCCAGCAGCTTAGGTCCGGGAAGGGATCAGCCCCAGCATTTT. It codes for CASSLGPGRDQPQHF.

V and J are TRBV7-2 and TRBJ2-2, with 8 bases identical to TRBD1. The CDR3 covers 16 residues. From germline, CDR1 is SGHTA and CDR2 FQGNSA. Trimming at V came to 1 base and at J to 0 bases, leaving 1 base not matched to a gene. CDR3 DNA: TGTGCCAGCAGCTTAGGGACAGGGACGAACACCGGGGAGCTGTTTTTT. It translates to CASSLGTGTNTGELFF.

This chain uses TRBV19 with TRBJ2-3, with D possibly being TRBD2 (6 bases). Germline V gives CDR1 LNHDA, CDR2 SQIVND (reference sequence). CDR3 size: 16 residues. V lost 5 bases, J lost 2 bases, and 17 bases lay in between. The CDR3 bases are TGTGCCAGTAGTTCGACCTGGAGGAGGGCCACAGATACGCAGTATTTT. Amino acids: CASSSTWRRATDTQYF.

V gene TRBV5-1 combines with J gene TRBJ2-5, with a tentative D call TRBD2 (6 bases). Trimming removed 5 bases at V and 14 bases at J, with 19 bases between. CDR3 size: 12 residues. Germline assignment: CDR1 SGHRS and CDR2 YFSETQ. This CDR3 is CASRSKAGPRYF. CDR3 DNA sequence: TGCGCCAGCAGGTCTAAAGCGGGTCCCCGATACTTC.

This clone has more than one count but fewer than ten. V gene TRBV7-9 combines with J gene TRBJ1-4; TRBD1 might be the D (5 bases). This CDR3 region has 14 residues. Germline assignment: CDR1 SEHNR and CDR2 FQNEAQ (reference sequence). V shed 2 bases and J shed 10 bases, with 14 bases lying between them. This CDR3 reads CASSLLVVQGKLFF. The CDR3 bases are TGTGCCAGCAGCTTATTGGTCGTTCAGGGAAAACTGTTTTTT.

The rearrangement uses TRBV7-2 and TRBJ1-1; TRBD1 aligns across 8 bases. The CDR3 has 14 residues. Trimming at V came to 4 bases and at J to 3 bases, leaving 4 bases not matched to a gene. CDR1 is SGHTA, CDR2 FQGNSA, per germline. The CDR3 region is CASSYPGGYTEAFF. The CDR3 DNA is TGTGCCAGCAGCTATCCAGGGGGCTACACTGAAGCTTTCTTT.

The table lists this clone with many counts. The CDR3 coding sequence is TGCGCCAGCAGCCACGACAGGACCTTTGAAGCTTTCTTT. Translating gives CASSHDRTFEAFF. The chain recombines TRBV4-1 with TRBJ1-1, with D perhaps matching TRBD1 (6 bases). CDR1 and CDR2 from the germline V gene are MGHRA and YSYEKL. The V end lost 3 bases, the J end lost 7 bases, and 12 bases lay between the germline ends. The CDR3 sequence is 13 residues long.

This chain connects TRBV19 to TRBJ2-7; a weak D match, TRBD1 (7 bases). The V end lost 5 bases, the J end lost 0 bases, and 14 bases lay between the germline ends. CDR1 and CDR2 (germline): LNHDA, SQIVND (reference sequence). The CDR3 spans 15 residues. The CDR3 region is CASSGGTALSYEQYF. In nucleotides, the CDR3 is TGTGCCAGTAGTGGCGGGACAGCTCTCTCCTACGAGCAGTACTTC.

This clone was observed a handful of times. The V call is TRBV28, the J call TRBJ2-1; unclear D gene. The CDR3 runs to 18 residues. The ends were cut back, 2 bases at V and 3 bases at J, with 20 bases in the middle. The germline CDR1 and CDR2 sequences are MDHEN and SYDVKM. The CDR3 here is CASSLVQSLRLVYNEQFF. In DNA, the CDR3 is TGTGCCAGCAGTTTAGTGCAGAGCCTCCGACTCGTCTACAATGAGCAGTTCTTC.

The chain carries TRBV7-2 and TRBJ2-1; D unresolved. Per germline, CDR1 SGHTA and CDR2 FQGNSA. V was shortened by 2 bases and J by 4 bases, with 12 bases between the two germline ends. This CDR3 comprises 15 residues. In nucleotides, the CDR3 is TGTGCCAGCAGCTTAATGGCTGGGCAGTACAATGAGCAGTTCTTC. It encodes CASSLMAGQYNEQFF.

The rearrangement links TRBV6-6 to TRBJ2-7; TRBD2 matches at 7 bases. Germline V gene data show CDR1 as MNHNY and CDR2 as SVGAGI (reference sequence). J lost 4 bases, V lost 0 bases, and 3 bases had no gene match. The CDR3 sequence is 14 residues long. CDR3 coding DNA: TGTGCCAGCAGTTACTCCGCGGGAGCGTACGAGCAGTACTTC. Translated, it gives CASSYSAGAYEQYF.

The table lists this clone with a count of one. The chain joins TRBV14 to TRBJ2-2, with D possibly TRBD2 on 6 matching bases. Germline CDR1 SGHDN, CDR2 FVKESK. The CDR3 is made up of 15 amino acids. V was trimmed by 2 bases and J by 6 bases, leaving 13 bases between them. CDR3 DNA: TGTGCCAGCAGCCAATCTTACGGGGGTGCCGGGGAGCTGTTTTTT. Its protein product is CASSQSYGGAGELFF.

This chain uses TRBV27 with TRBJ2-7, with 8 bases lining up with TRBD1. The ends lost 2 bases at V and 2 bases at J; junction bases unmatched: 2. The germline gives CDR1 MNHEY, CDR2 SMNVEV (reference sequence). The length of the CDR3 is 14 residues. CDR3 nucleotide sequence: TGTGCCAGCAGTTTAAGACAGGGGACCTACGAGCAGTACTTC. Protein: CASSLRQGTYEQYF.

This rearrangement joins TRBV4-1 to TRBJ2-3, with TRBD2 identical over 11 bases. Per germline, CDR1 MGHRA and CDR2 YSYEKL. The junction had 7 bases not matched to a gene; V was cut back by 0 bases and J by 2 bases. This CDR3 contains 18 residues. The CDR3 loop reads CASSQDPLAGEYTDTQYF. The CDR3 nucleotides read TGCGCCAGCAGCCAAGATCCACTAGCGGGAGAGTACACAGATACGCAGTATTTT.

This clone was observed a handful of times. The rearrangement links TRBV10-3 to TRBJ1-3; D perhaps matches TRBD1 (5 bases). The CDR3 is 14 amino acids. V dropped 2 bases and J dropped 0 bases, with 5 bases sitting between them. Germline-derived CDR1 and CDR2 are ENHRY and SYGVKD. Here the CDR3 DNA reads TGTGCCATCAGTGAGCAGGGCTCTGGAAACACCATATATTTT. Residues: CAISEQGSGNTIYF.

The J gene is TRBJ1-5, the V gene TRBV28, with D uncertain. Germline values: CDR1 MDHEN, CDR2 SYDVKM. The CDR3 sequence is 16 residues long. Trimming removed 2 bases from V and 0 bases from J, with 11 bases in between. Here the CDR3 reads CASSLGGANSNQPQHF. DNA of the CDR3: TGTGCCAGCAGTTTAGGCGGTGCCAATAGCAATCAGCCCCAGCATTTT.

CDR3 amino acids: CASSPPPQGGELFF. The CDR3 nucleotides read TGTGCCAGCAGTCCACCGCCTCAGGGCGGGGAGCTGTTTTTT. V usage is TRBV27 and J usage is TRBJ2-2; weak D call: TRBD1 (5 bases). V was shortened by 5 bases and J by 7 bases, with 14 bases between the two germline ends. Germline V gene sequence: CDR1 MNHEY, CDR2 SMNVEV (reference sequence). This CDR3 has 14 residues.

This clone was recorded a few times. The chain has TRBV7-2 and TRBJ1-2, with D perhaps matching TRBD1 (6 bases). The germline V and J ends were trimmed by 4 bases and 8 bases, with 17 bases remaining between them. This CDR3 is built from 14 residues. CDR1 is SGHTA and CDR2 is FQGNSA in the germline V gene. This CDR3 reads CASSSLQGVRGYTF. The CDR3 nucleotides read TGTGCCAGCAGCTCACTACAGGGAGTGAGAGGCTACACCTTC.

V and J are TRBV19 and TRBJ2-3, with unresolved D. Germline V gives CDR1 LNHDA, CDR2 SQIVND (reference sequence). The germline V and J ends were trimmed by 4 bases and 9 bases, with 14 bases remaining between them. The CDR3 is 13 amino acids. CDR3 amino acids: CASSTPMLVTQYF. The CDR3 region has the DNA TGTGCCAGTAGTACCCCTATGCTTGTCACGCAGTATTTT.